This T cell receptor beta chain was retrieved from a study of blood T cells in healthy people across ages. Regarding the study as a whole: Bulk PBMC profiling left naive and antigen-experienced comparisons inconclusive. Donor CMV status was unknown, possibly confounding expanded clonotype changes.

Between the trimmed V and J ends, which lost 5 bases and 4 bases, there was a span of 8 bases. The CDR3 has 12 amino acids. Germline V gene sequence: CDR1 GTSNPN, CDR2 SVGIG (reference sequence). The use of a sample-barcoded 5' primer and a J-beta primer mix characterized a second PCR of 7 to 11 cycles. Sequencing recovered at least 3 million CDR3-containing paired-end reads from each sample. TCRdb re-analysed the 5' RACE reads in MiXCR, keeping a single row per CDR3 protein. The repertoire holds hundreds of thousands of distinct CDR3 sequences, with about 28% as singletons. This clonotype was counted a few times. Its target is not known. This same sample was also taken into another study, of T cells of mothers and their children.

The receptor was derived from a boy aged 2 to 9 in good health. The chain links TRBV30 to TRBJ2-2, with D unclear. The sequenced material came from blood. In nucleotides, the CDR3 is TGTGCCTGGCCACACGTCACCGGGGAGCTGTTTTTT. It translates to CAWPHVTGELFF.